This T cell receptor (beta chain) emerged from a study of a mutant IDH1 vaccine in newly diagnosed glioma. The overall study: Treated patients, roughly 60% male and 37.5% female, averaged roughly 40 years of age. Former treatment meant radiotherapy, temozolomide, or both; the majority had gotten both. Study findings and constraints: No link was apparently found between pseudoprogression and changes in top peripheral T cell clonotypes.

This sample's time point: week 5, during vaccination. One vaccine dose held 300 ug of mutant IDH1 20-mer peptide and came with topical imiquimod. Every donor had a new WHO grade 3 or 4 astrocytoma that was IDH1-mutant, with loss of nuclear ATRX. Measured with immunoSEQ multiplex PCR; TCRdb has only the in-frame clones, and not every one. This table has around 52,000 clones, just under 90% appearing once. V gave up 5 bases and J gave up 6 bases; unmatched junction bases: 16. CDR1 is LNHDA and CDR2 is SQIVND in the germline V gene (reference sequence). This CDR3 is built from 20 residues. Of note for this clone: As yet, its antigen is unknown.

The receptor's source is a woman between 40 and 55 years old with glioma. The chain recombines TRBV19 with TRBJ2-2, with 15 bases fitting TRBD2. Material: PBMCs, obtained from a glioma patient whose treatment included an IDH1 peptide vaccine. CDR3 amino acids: CASSSYYGLAGGRRAGELFF. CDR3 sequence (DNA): TGTGCCAGTAGTTCGTATTACGGACTAGCGGGGGGGCGGCGGGCCGGGGAGCTGTTTTTT.